These 28 T cell receptor beta chains were all obtained from the same sample, sequenced in a study of tumor-infiltrating lymphocytes in primary liver carcinoma. Reverse transcription of about 0.5 ug total RNA with a constant-region primer produced TCR beta cDNA. Slightly modified ARM-PCR, run as three nested multiplex PCR rounds, produced the TCR beta libraries. Primers for the first two PCR rounds were TRBV1-TRBV30 forward primers and a C-beta reverse primer (approximately 10 cycles per round). TCRdb fed the multiplex PCR reads into MiXCR, producing one record per CDR3 protein. Of around 100,000 distinct CDR3 sequences listed, 55% to 80% are singletons. Co-extracted RNA and DNA came from 20-30 mg of unsorted bulk tissue. The sequenced material came from liver tumor tissue from sampling region 2. Described subset: tumor region T2, inferior pole. These receptors were obtained from a woman in her sixties or seventies with primary liver carcinoma and hepatitis B virus infection.

This clonotype appeared a few times. CDR3 sequence: CASKTGQGFYEQYF. CDR3 bases: TGTGCCAGCAAGACGGGACAGGGTTTCTACGAGCAGTACTTC. J is TRBJ2-7 and V is TRBV2; 9 nucleotides match TRBD1. Losses at the gene ends were 7 bases for V and 3 bases for J; bases not matched to a gene: 7. CDR1 and CDR2 from the germline V gene are SNHLY and FYNNEI. The CDR3 length is 14 residues. Looking up the rest from reference TRBV2 and TRBJ2-7 gives the full variable domain: EPEVTQTPSHQVTQMGQEVILRCVPISNHLYFYWYRQILGQKVEFLVSFYNNEISEKSEIFDDQFSVERPDGSNFTLKIRSTKLEDSAMYFCASKTGQGFYEQYFGPGTRLTVT.

Note on this clonotype: This clone may be a read error of a much larger clone one base away. J is TRBJ2-2 and V is TRBV5-4, with D possibly being TRBD1 or TRBD2 (5 bases each). This CDR3 region has 15 residues. Between the trimmed V and J ends, which lost 7 bases and 5 bases, there was a span of 18 bases. CDR1 is SGHNT and CDR2 is YYREEE in the germline V gene (reference sequence). Written as DNA, the CDR3 is TGTGCCAGCTCCACGGGGCAGGCCATAACCGGGGAGCTGTTTTTT. This encodes CASSTGQAITGELFF.

This clonotype is medium-sized within its sample. This rearrangement joins TRBV11-2 to TRBJ2-5, with D hard to call. V lost 2 bases and J 3 bases, leaving 10 bases between the germline ends. The CDR3 is made up of 14 amino acids. Looked up from germline, CDR1 is SGHAT and CDR2 is FQNNGV. CDR3 coding DNA: TGTGCCAGCAGCTTATTTGCGGACGAAGAGACCCAGTACTTC. Protein product: CASSLFADEETQYF.

This clonotype was seen more than once but under ten times. This may be a read error, as it is one base from a much larger clone. The chain has TRBV6-5 and TRBJ2-3; D is undetermined. Deletions cut 7 bases from V and 0 bases from J, with 11 bases between. The CDR3 has 14 amino acids. Germline V lookup: CDR1 MNHEY, CDR2 SVGAGI. This CDR3 is CASNPTASTDTQYF. DNA for the CDR3: TGTGCCAGCAATCCGACGGCTAGCACAGATACGCAGTATTTT.

With regard to this clonotype: The CDR3 does not close with the conserved phenylalanine or tryptophan, likely indicating a read error. V gene TRBV11-2 combines with J gene TRBJ2-1; D uncertain. This CDR3 has 12 amino acids. Germline V gene lookup returns CDR1 SGHAT and CDR2 FQNNGV. DNA for the CDR3: TGTGTCAGCAGCGAACTGGTGAATGAGCAGTTCTTA. It encodes CVSSELVNEQFL.

This clonotype was detected a few times. This chain uses TRBV4-1 with TRBJ2-1; 12 nucleotides agree with TRBD2. After removal of 1 base from V and 6 bases from J, the junction contained 4 bases not matched to a gene. Germline CDR1 MGHRA, CDR2 YSYEKL. There are 16 residues in the CDR3. CDR3 in DNA: TGCGCCAGCAGCCAAGGGACTAGCGGGAATGTCAATGAGCAGTTCTTC. Its translation: CASSQGTSGNVNEQFF.

About this clonotype itself: It may be a read error: a sequence one base away is much more abundant. V and J are TRBV14 and TRBJ2-1, with TRBD2 matching 10 bases. Losses at the gene ends were 4 bases for V and 6 bases for J; bases not matched to a gene: 9. The CDR3 is made up of 16 amino acids. From germline, CDR1 is SGHDN and CDR2 FVKESK. For the CDR3, the DNA is TGTGCCAGCAGCCTGCTAAGCGGGAGGGCCCTCAATGAGCAGTTCTTC. Its translation is CASSLLSGRALNEQFF. The full variable domain, completed using reference TRBV14 and TRBJ2-1, is EAGVTQFPSHSVIEKGQTVTLRCDPISGHDNLYWYRRVMGKEIKFLLHFVKESKQDESGMPNNRFLAERTGGTYSTLKVQPAELEDSGVYFCASSLLSGRALNEQFFGPGTRLTVL.

This chain uses TRBV11-2 with TRBJ2-5; perhaps TRBD1 as D (6 bases). Between the trimmed V and J ends, which lost 10 bases and 5 bases, there was a span of 26 bases. In germline, CDR1 is SGHAT, CDR2 FQNNGV. CDR3 length: 16 amino acids. This CDR3 is CANRRRWTDLRETQYF. The CDR3 coding sequence is TGTGCCAACAGGCGCCGGTGGACAGACCTGCGCGAGACCCAGTACTTC.

Worth noting for this clonotype: The CDR3 does not close with the conserved phenylalanine or tryptophan, likely indicating a read error. The chain recombines TRBV11-2 with TRBJ2-7, with TRBD2 as a possible D gene (5 bases). The CDR3 loop spans 13 amino acids. Germline V CDR1 and CDR2: SGHAT, FQNNGV. V was clipped by 5 bases and J by 4 bases, with 12 bases between them. In nucleotides, the CDR3 is TGTGCCAGCAGCAGAGCCCTAGCATACGAGCAGTACCTC. Translated, it gives CASSRALAYEQYL.

The genes are TRBV4-2 and TRBJ2-3; possible D gene TRBD2, 5 bases. Trimming removed 3 bases from V and 3 bases from J, with 22 bases in between. The CDR3 contains 18 residues. The V gene's germline CDR1 is LGHNA and CDR2 YNFKEQ. The CDR3 DNA sequence: TGTGCCAGCAGCCAGCTCTGGCTGGACTTCTGCCTTACAGATACGCAGTATTTT. Translated: CASSQLWLDFCLTDTQYF.

In regard to this clonotype: This clone may be a read error of a much larger clone one base away. The rearrangement links TRBV28 to TRBJ2-7; D is uncertain. This CDR3 has 12 amino acids. The germline V gene encodes CDR1 MDHEN and CDR2 SYDVKM. Here the CDR3 DNA reads TGTGTCAGCTGCCTCTTGGAAGACGAGCAGTACTTC. This encodes CVSCLLEDEQYF.

This clonotype was detected many times. The J gene is TRBJ2-1, the V gene TRBV28; 11 bases match TRBD2. This CDR3 contains 15 residues. Looked up from germline, CDR1 is MDHEN and CDR2 is SYDVKM. The V and J ends lost 5 bases and 4 bases, in that order; junction bases with no gene match: 4. This chain's CDR3 is CASSPSGRLYNEQFF. CDR3 in DNA: TGTGCCAGCAGTCCTAGCGGGAGGCTTTACAATGAGCAGTTCTTC.

The chain links TRBV28 to TRBJ1-1, with 9 nucleotides matching TRBD1. Trimming took 7 bases from V and 7 from J; bases not matched to a gene: 7. CDR3 length: 13 amino acids. Germline V gives CDR1 MDHEN, CDR2 SYDVKM. The CDR3 is CASTLPTGGEAFF. As DNA, the CDR3 is TGTGCCAGCACCCTTCCGACAGGGGGTGAAGCTTTCTTT.

Remarks on this clonotype: Likely a read error: the CDR3 ends without its conserved phenylalanine or tryptophan. The gene calls are TRBV10-3 and TRBJ1-5; 8 nucleotides line up with TRBD1. The CDR3 loop spans 17 amino acids. Germline lookup yields CDR1 ENHRY and CDR2 SYGVKD. CDR3 in amino acids: CAISAGQGGSSIQPQHS. In DNA, the CDR3 is TGTGCCATCAGTGCCGGACAGGGCGGATCGAGCATTCAGCCCCAGCATTCT.

A remark on this clonotype: A much larger clone lies a single base off, so this may be a read error. The chain carries TRBV10-2 and TRBJ2-5; a weak D match, TRBD1 (7 bases). This CDR3 is built from 15 residues. Germline V gives CDR1 WSHSY, CDR2 SAAADI. V dropped 7 bases and J dropped 4 bases, with 19 bases sitting between them. CDR3 in amino acids: CASKLRRGVSETQYF. CDR3 sequence (DNA): TGCGCCAGCAAACTACGCAGGGGGGTGTCAGAGACCCAGTACTTC.

The rearrangement links TRBV7-9 to TRBJ2-2, with 11 bases identical to TRBD1. The CDR3 has 19 residues. Germline V CDR1 and CDR2: SEHNR, FQNEAQ (reference sequence). Trimming removed 4 bases from V and 5 bases from J; junction bases left unmatched: 15. The CDR3 sequence: CASSSPLTDRGPGTGELFF. The CDR3 DNA is TGTGCCAGCAGCTCACCACTCACGGACAGGGGGCCGGGGACCGGGGAGCTGTTTTTT. Based on the CDR3 plus reference TRBV7-9 and TRBJ2-2, the full variable domain is DTGVSQNPRHKITKRGQNVTFRCDPISEHNRLYWYRQTLGQGPEFLTYFQNEAQLEKSRLLSDRFSAERPKGSFSTLEIQRTEQGDSAMYLCASSSPLTDRGPGTGELFFGEGSRLTVL.

The chain combines TRBV7-8 with TRBJ2-3, with D maybe TRBD2 (6 bases). The germline V gene has CDR1 SGHVS and CDR2 FQNEAQ. The CDR3 sequence is 15 residues long. Trimming took off 6 bases at V and 3 bases at J, with 16 bases between the two ends. The CDR3 bases are TGTGCCAGCAGTTTAAAGCCAGCGGGTACAGATACGCAGTATTTT. The encoded protein is CASSLKPAGTDTQYF.

With respect to this clonotype: One end of the junction fails to match germline, which may point to a read error. This sequence joins TRBV6-1 and TRBJ2-3; the match to TRBD2 covers 9 bases. The CDR3 sequence is 17 residues long. The germline V gene encodes CDR1 MNHNS and CDR2 SASEGT. The CDR3 region is CASSGEPSGNPGDTQYF. The DNA of the CDR3 is TGTGCCAGTAGTGGAGAACCTAGCGGGAACCCGGGAGATACGCAGTATTTT.

V and J are TRBV12-3 or TRBV12-4 and TRBJ1-1; D is uncertain. Between the trimmed V and J ends, which lost 4 bases and 0 bases, there was a span of 21 bases. The CDR3 is 18 amino acids. CDR3 protein: CASSSRRDRWAMNTEAFF. CDR3 nucleotides: TGTGCCAGCAGTTCCCGCAGAGATAGGTGGGCAATGAACACTGAAGCTTTCTTT.

Points on this clonotype: No conserved phenylalanine or tryptophan is present at the end of the CDR3, so a read error is the likely explanation. The V gene is TRBV12-3 or TRBV12-4, the J gene TRBJ2-1; 11 bases agree with TRBD2. The CDR3 totals 16 residues. V was clipped by 3 bases and J by 5 bases; unmatched bases: 6. The chain's CDR3 is CASSFLGTSGDNEQFL. The CDR3 nucleotides read TGTGCCAGCAGTTTTTTAGGGACTAGCGGAGACAATGAGCAGTTCTTG.

The chain couples TRBV11-2 to TRBJ1-3; D is ambiguous. This CDR3 contains 13 residues. V lost 7 bases and J lost 5, with 12 bases in between. Germline lookup yields CDR1 SGHAT and CDR2 FQNNGV. The CDR3 DNA reads TGTGCCAGCAACGACCTGCTTAGAAACACCATATATTTT. Its translation is CASNDLLRNTIYF.

This clonotype has only a few counts. The CDR3 coding sequence is TGTGCCAGCATCCCTAGGGGCGACAGGGGCCGAAGAAACACCATATATTTT. Its translation: CASIPRGDRGRRNTIYF. J is TRBJ1-3 and V is TRBV7-8; 8 bases fit TRBD1. This CDR3 contains 17 residues. The V and J ends lost 7 bases and 5 bases, in that order; junction bases with no gene match: 16. From germline, CDR1 is SGHVS and CDR2 FQNEAQ. Full variable domain (remainder filled in from reference TRBV7-8 and TRBJ1-3): GAGVSQSPRYKVAKRGQDVALRCDPISGHVSLFWYQQALGQGPEFLTYFQNEAQLDKSGLPSDRFFAERPEGSVSTLKIQRTQQEDSAVYLCASIPRGDRGRRNTIYFGEGSWLTVV.

On this clonotype itself: A clone one base away is much larger, so this may be a read error. V and J are TRBV30 and TRBJ2-5; D might be TRBD2 (7 bases). Germline loops: CDR1 GTSNPN, CDR2 SVGIG (reference sequence). CDR3 length equals 15 residues. CDR3 DNA sequence: TGTGCCTGGAGCCCCAGGCGGGGGCTGGGAGAGACCCAGTGCTTC. Translation gives CAWSPRRGLGETQCF.

This clonotype was detected a few times. With a much larger clone just one base away, this may be a read error. The rearrangement uses TRBV6-1 and TRBJ1-2; possibly TRBD1 for D (6 bases). The CDR3 extends over 14 amino acids. Germline loops: CDR1 MNHNS, CDR2 SASEGT. Here the CDR3 DNA reads TGTGCCAGCAATGAAGAGAGGGGGGCCTATGGCTACACCTTC. This translates into CASNEERGAYGYTF.

This clonotype was recorded a few times. V gene TRBV7-2 combines with J gene TRBJ2-5; no clear D. CDR1 is SGHTA and CDR2 is FQGNSA in the germline V gene. CDR3 length: 11 residues. Between the trimmed V and J ends, which lost 2 bases and 6 bases, there was a span of 4 bases. CDR3 amino acids: CASSLLQTQYF. Written as DNA, the CDR3 is TGTGCCAGCAGCTTATTACAGACCCAGTACTTC.

Turning to this clonotype: This sequence may be a read error, since a much larger clone differs from it by one base. The chain has TRBV28 and TRBJ1-2; D ambiguous. V was pared by 4 bases and J by 3 bases, with 18 bases between. This CDR3 is built from 16 residues. Germline CDR1 and CDR2: MDHEN and SYDVKM. The CDR3 nucleotides read TGTGCCAGCAGTTCCCCCGCGGAGGCCGTCTACTATGGCTACACCTTC. Protein product: CASSSPAEAVYYGYTF.

This clonotype was seen ten or more times. CDR3 nucleotides: TGTGCCAGCAGCGGGACAGGGGGCTCCTTAGGCTATAGCAATCAGCCCCAGCATTTT. Translated: CASSGTGGSLGYSNQPQHF. The chain has TRBV6-1 and TRBJ1-5; 12 bases agree with TRBD1. The germline gives CDR1 MNHNS, CDR2 SASEGT. This CDR3 contains 19 residues. J lost 0 bases, V lost 6 bases, and 12 bases had no gene match.

This chain connects TRBV18 to TRBJ2-6, with a possible D match to TRBD1 (5 bases). The germline V gene has CDR1 KGHSH and CDR2 LQKENI. V dropped 0 bases and J dropped 2 bases, with 5 bases sitting between them. This CDR3 comprises 15 residues. This CDR3 reads CASSPPGAGANVLTF. The CDR3 DNA sequence: TGTGCCAGCTCACCACCAGGGGCTGGGGCCAACGTCCTGACTTTC. Based on the CDR3 plus reference TRBV18 and TRBJ2-6, the full variable domain is NAGVMQNPRHLVRRRGQEARLRCSPMKGHSHVYWYRQLPEEGLKFMVYLQKENIIDESGMPKERFSAEFPKEGPSILRIQQVVRGDSAAYFCASSPPGAGANVLTFGAGSRLTVL.